Listed below are T cell receptor beta chains from one sample, sequenced in a study of cytomegalovirus exposure and HLA in healthy donors. The repertoire was sequenced with immunoSEQ multiplex PCR; TCRdb's copy has only in-frame clones and lacks some. This table holds 150,000 to 170,000 clones, about 75% found once. Material: PBMCs. The receptors stem from a man between 18 and 29 years old in good health and CMV-seronegative. Both conserved end residues are part of each CDR3. The D gene is left open where the match is weak. Size is stated for part of the rows, as once, few or many counts, or as a class when the clone is expanded.

TRBD2	TRBV7-6	once	TRBJ2-3	CASSLFGGSDTQYF	TGTGCCAGCAGCTTATTCGGCGGGAGCGATACGCAGTATTTT
.	TRBV19	.	TRBJ2-5	CASSIDQDTPETQYF	TGTGCCAGTAGTATAGATCAAGACACTCCAGAGACCCAGTACTTC
.	TRBV29-1	.	TRBJ2-7	CSVETADYEQYF	TGCAGCGTTGAAACAGCCGACTACGAGCAGTACTTC
TRBD2	TRBV6-1	.	TRBJ2-1	CASRWTSENEQFF	TGTGCCAGCAGATGGACTAGCGAAAATGAGCAGTTCTTC
TRBD2	TRBV15	.	TRBJ2-5	CATSRDGGSGRAWRETQYF	TGTGCCACCAGCAGAGATGGGGGTAGCGGGAGGGCCTGGAGAGAGACCCAGTACTTC
TRBD2	TRBV23-1	.	TRBJ2-2	CASSHLLAFSNTGELFF	TGCGCCAGCAGTCATCTACTAGCGTTCTCGAACACCGGGGAGCTGTTTTTT
TRBD1	TRBV18	.	TRBJ1-4	CASSGTGVEKLFF	TGTGCCAGCTCCGGGACAGGGGTTGAAAAACTGTTTTTT
.	TRBV29-1	.	TRBJ2-7	CSVFSVAYEQYF	TGCAGCGTCTTTAGCGTCGCCTACGAGCAGTACTTC
.	TRBV27	.	TRBJ2-3	CASSLGTFPDTQYF	TGTGCCAGCAGTTTAGGGACATTCCCAGATACGCAGTATTTT
.	TRBV7-2	.	TRBJ1-1	CASSLDTNTEAFF	TGTGCCAGCAGCTTGGACACGAACACTGAAGCTTTCTTT
.	TRBV4-3	.	TRBJ1-1	CASSPDRSNTEAFF	TGCGCCAGCAGCCCCGACAGATCGAACACTGAAGCTTTCTTT
TRBD2	TRBV6-6	.	TRBJ2-3	CAIWGASGSSQYF	TGTGCCATCTGGGGGGCTAGCGGGAGTTCGCAGTATTTT
TRBD1	TRBV28	once	TRBJ1-3	CASLGARGQPSGNTIYF	TGTGCCAGTTTGGGGGCCAGGGGGCAACCCTCTGGAAACACCATATATTTT
.	TRBV28	few	TRBJ2-5	CASSPPGLQETQYF	TGTGCCAGCAGTCCGCCGGGACTCCAAGAGACCCAGTACTTC
.	TRBV6-1	.	TRBJ2-2	CASSRDLLGELFF	TGTGCCAGCAGTCGGGACTTGCTGGGGGAGCTGTTTTTT
TRBD1	TRBV5-6	.	TRBJ2-7	CASSLGDSTGGIGF	TGTGCCAGCAGCTTGGGGGACTCGACAGGGGGCATAGGCTTC
TRBD2	TRBV4-1	few	TRBJ2-1	CASSQRGGTSGRSYNEQFF	TGCGCCAGCAGCCAGCGCGGAGGGACTAGCGGGAGATCCTACAATGAGCAGTTCTTC
TRBD2	TRBV2	.	TRBJ2-5	CASSLLLGAGQETQYF	TGTGCCAGCAGTCTTCTTCTAGGAGCGGGGCAAGAGACCCAGTACTTC
TRBD2	TRBV19	once	TRBJ2-7	CASSIPLTSGNYEQYF	TGTGCCAGTAGTATCCCTTTAACTAGCGGCAACTACGAGCAGTACTTC
TRBD2	TRBV10-2	.	TRBJ2-3	CASSKREVTDTQYF	TGCGCCAGCAGTAAGCGGGAGGTCACAGATACGCAGTATTTT